These 27 T cell receptor beta chains share one sample of origin, sequenced in a study of T cells in lung cancer brain metastases. Method: immunoSEQ multiplex PCR; TCRdb's copy keeps in-frame clones and lacks some. This table holds roughly 5,000 clones, under 90% found once. Material: tumor tissue from a brain metastasis. These receptors were taken from a woman in her fifties or sixties with non-small cell lung cancer that had spread to the brain.

The chain couples TRBV6-4 to TRBJ2-7; TRBD2 might be the D (6 bases). CDR1 is MRHNA, CDR2 SNTAGT, per germline. Trimming pared 5 bases from V and 4 bases from J, leaving 15 bases between. The CDR3 consists of 14 residues. In DNA, the CDR3 is TGTGCCAGCAGTCGCGGACTAAGTGAGTACGAGCAGTACTTC. It yields the protein CASSRGLSEYEQYF.

This clone was seen a single time. The chain couples TRBV18 to TRBJ1-3; no firm D call. This CDR3 contains 16 residues. Germline V gene lookup returns CDR1 KGHSH and CDR2 LQKENI. The V and J ends lost 3 bases and 2 bases respectively, with 14 bases between them. The CDR3 region is CASSPLPIGAGNTIYF. CDR3 nucleotides: TGTGCCAGCTCACCCCTTCCTATTGGGGCTGGAAACACCATATATTTT.

The gene calls are TRBV19 and TRBJ1-2; TRBD1 matches at 10 bases. This CDR3 is 17 amino acids long. The germline gives CDR1 LNHDA, CDR2 SQIVND (reference sequence). The junction had 7 bases not matched to a gene; V was cut back by 0 bases and J by 3 bases. CDR3 DNA sequence: TGTGCCAGTAGTATAGATGGCGGACAGGGGGTTGACTATGGCTACACCTTC. Translation: CASSIDGGQGVDYGYTF.

The chain links TRBV30 to TRBJ1-1; D call uncertain. The CDR3 loop spans 11 amino acids. Trimming pared 1 base from V and 10 bases from J, leaving 10 bases between. Germline CDR1 GTSNPN, CDR2 SVGIG (reference sequence). The CDR3 nucleotides read TGTGCCTGGAGTGGAAAGACGGCAGCTTTCTTT. It is translated as CAWSGKTAAFF.

V and J are TRBV29-1 and TRBJ1-2; weak D call: TRBD1 (6 bases). The CDR3 spans 12 residues. V was trimmed by 8 bases and J by 8 bases, leaving 18 bases between them. The V gene's germline CDR1 is SQVTM and CDR2 ANQGSEA. Written as DNA, the CDR3 is TGCAGCATAGACAGGCCCGAGCGGGGCTACACCTTC. Amino acid sequence: CSIDRPERGYTF.

In DNA, the CDR3 is TGCAGCGTTGTCGATGGGGGGGGTAACACTGAAGCTTTCTTT. Translation gives CSVVDGGGNTEAFF. The gene calls are TRBV29-1 and TRBJ1-1, with D maybe TRBD1 (5 bases). V dropped 4 bases and J dropped 2 bases, with 14 bases sitting between them. The CDR3 extends over 14 amino acids. Germline V gives CDR1 SQVTM, CDR2 ANQGSEA.

This chain joins TRBV5-6 and TRBJ2-1, with D possibly matching TRBD2 (5 bases). Trimming took off 2 bases at V and 1 base at J, with 7 bases between the two ends. CDR3 length: 14 amino acids. Looked up from germline, CDR1 is SGHDT and CDR2 is YYEEEE. This CDR3 reads CASSFKRSYNEQFF. The CDR3 bases are TGTGCCAGCAGCTTTAAGCGGTCCTACAATGAGCAGTTCTTC.

The rearrangement links TRBV29-1 to TRBJ1-1; D is uncertain. The CDR3 loop spans 11 amino acids. Germline V gene sequence: CDR1 SQVTM, CDR2 ANQGSEA. V was cut by 0 bases and J by 6 bases, with 5 bases left in between. The CDR3 DNA is TGCAGCGTTGAAGATTATCCTGAAGCTTTCTTT. As protein: CSVEDYPEAFF.

The rearrangement joins TRBV27 to TRBJ2-7, with 7 bases matching TRBD1. This CDR3 contains 13 residues. CDR1 and CDR2 (germline): MNHEY, SMNVEV (reference sequence). V dropped 6 bases and J dropped 5; count of bases not matched to a gene: 7. Here the CDR3 DNA reads TGTGCCAGCAGGACTGACAGGGACAACGAGCAGTACTTC. Amino acid sequence: CASRTDRDNEQYF.

Points on this clone: One end of the junction varies from germline; a read error may be responsible. The chain uses TRBV11-2 and TRBJ2-3; 12 nucleotides align to TRBD1. In germline, CDR1 is SGHAT, CDR2 FQNNGV. This CDR3 comprises 15 residues. CDR3 coding DNA: TGTGCCAGCAGCTCCGGGACAGGGGGCACAGCTACGCAGTATTTT. This codes for CASSSGTGGTATQYF.

This chain connects TRBV30 to TRBJ2-2; TRBD2 might be the D (6 bases). The germline V gene has CDR1 GTSNPN and CDR2 SVGIG (reference sequence). This CDR3 is built from 16 residues. The V end lost 4 bases, the J end lost 9 bases, and 24 bases lay between the germline ends. CDR3 sequence reads: CAWNGRGLDIRRELFF. The CDR3 DNA reads as TGTGCCTGGAACGGTAGGGGACTGGACATTCGCCGGGAGCTGTTTTTT.

The chain has TRBV7-9 and TRBJ2-7; a possible D gene is TRBD1 (5 bases). The CDR3 sequence is 13 residues long. V lost 6 bases to trimming and J lost 1 base, with 10 bases between them. Germline V gene data show CDR1 as SEHNR and CDR2 as FQNEAQ (reference sequence). The CDR3 DNA reads TGTGCCAGCAGGAACGGACAATCCTACGAGCAGTACTTC. It translates to CASRNGQSYEQYF.

The chain employs TRBV9 and TRBJ1-1; D remains unclear. This CDR3 has 13 amino acids. Germline V gives CDR1 SGDLS, CDR2 YYNGEE. Trimming removed 3 bases from V and 3 bases from J, with 9 bases in between. DNA of the CDR3: TGTGCCAGCAGCGCAGAAGGGTACACTGAAGCTTTCTTT. Amino acids: CASSAEGYTEAFF. Full variable domain (missing parts from reference TRBV9 and TRBJ1-1): DSGVTQTPKHLITATGQRVTLRCSPRSGDLSVYWYQQSLDQGLQFLIQYYNGEERAKGNILERFSAQQFPDLHSELNLSSLELGDSALYFCASSAEGYTEAFFGQGTRLTVV.

The rearrangement links TRBV5-1 to TRBJ2-3; 7 nucleotides align to TRBD2. The length of the CDR3 is 15 residues. Germline loops: CDR1 SGHRS, CDR2 YFSETQ. With 1 base clipped from V and 2 bases from J, the junction kept 4 bases outside the gene matches. The CDR3 is CASSLSGTNTDTQYF. DNA of the CDR3: TGCGCCAGCAGCTTGAGCGGGACGAACACAGATACGCAGTATTTT.

The CDR3 DNA is TGTGCCAGCAGCCTACACGGGACTAGCGGGACCTACGAGCAGTACTTC. Encoded protein: CASSLHGTSGTYEQYF. The rearrangement joins TRBV7-2 to TRBJ2-7, with TRBD2 matching over 13 bases. V lost 5 bases, J lost 2 bases, and 6 bases stayed unmatched. Germline lookup yields CDR1 SGHTA and CDR2 FQGNSA. This CDR3 is 16 amino acids long. Full variable domain (missing parts from reference TRBV7-2 and TRBJ2-7): GAGVSQSPSNKVTEKGKDVELRCDPISGHTALYWYRQSLGQGLEFLIYFQGNSAPDKSGLPSDRFSAERTGGSVSTLTIQRTQQEDSAVYLCASSLHGTSGTYEQYFGPGTRLTVT.

V is TRBV7-3 and J is TRBJ2-1; the D gene is possibly TRBD2 (6 bases). Germline loops: CDR1 SGHTA, CDR2 FQGTGA. This CDR3 comprises 13 residues. V was pared by 4 bases and J by 4 bases, with 8 bases between. CDR3 coding DNA: TGTGCCAGCAGCTCAAGCGGGTACAATGAGCAGTTCTTC. Its protein is CASSSSGYNEQFF.

The rearrangement links TRBV5-1 to TRBJ1-2, with D possibly being TRBD1 (5 bases). The CDR3 covers 13 residues. Germline assignment: CDR1 SGHRS and CDR2 YFSETQ. V lost 4 bases and J 4 bases, leaving 11 bases between the germline ends. CDR3 nucleotide sequence: TGCGCCAGCAGCCCCGGGGGGGGCTATGGCTACACCTTC. Its protein is CASSPGGGYGYTF.

The chain has TRBV5-1 and TRBJ1-1; 7 bases map to TRBD1. After removal of 0 bases from V and 11 bases from J, the junction contained 10 bases not matched to a gene. The CDR3 covers 14 residues. The germline CDR1 and CDR2 sequences are SGHRS and YFSETQ. CDR3 in DNA: TGCGCCAGCAGCTTGGGACAGGGTATCGTTGATGCTTTCTTT. Translation gives CASSLGQGIVDAFF.

This clone has just a few counts. This chain connects TRBV7-9 to TRBJ1-1, with a possible D match to TRBD1 (5 bases). The CDR3 spans 13 residues. From germline, CDR1 is SEHNR and CDR2 FQNEAQ (reference sequence). The ends were cut back, 1 base at V and 8 bases at J, with 11 bases in the middle. The CDR3 loop is CASSLGGVSEAFF. CDR3 nucleotides: TGTGCCAGCAGCTTAGGGGGGGTTTCCGAAGCTTTCTTT.

This chain connects TRBV4-2 to TRBJ2-3; D unresolved. The germline V gene has CDR1 LGHNA and CDR2 YNFKEQ. The CDR3 is 16 amino acids. The V gene lost 0 bases and the J gene lost 1 base, with 11 bases spanning the gap. This CDR3 reads CASSQDWSTRTDTQYF. In DNA form, the CDR3 reads TGTGCCAGCAGCCAAGACTGGAGTACTCGCACAGATACGCAGTATTTT.

This clone was detected a few times. The rearrangement links TRBV5-6 to TRBJ2-6; unclear D gene. Germline-derived CDR1 and CDR2 are SGHDT and YYEEEE. V lost 3 bases to trimming and J lost 4 bases, with 5 bases between them. The CDR3 loop spans 13 amino acids. In DNA, the CDR3 is TGTGCCAGCAGCTCGACCGGGGCCAACGTCCTGACTTTC. It codes for CASSSTGANVLTF.

This clone showed up just once. The V call is TRBV6-1, the J call TRBJ1-1; D uncertain. This CDR3 is built from 13 residues. Per the germline V gene, CDR1 is MNHNS and CDR2 is SASEGT. V shed 6 bases and J shed 5 bases, with 13 bases lying between them. The CDR3 DNA follows: TGTGCCAGCAGGTGGGAGGGAAGGACTGAAGCTTTCTTT. This codes for CASRWEGRTEAFF.

The genes are TRBV5-8 and TRBJ1-2; D possibly corresponds to TRBD1 (5 bases). CDR1 is SGHTS, CDR2 YDEGEE, per germline. The V end was cut by 1 base, the J end by 8 bases, with 6 bases between. The CDR3 extends over 11 amino acids. The CDR3 loop reads CASSLPGGYTF. The CDR3 DNA is TGTGCCAGCAGCTTGCCAGGGGGCTACACCTTC.

This clone is large (0.1 to 1%) by share. This sequence joins TRBV5-6 and TRBJ2-7; D gene uncertain. This CDR3 spans 14 amino acids. V gave up 0 bases and J gave up 3 bases, with 10 bases separating them. CDR1 is SGHDT and CDR2 is YYEEEE in the germline V gene. The CDR3 here is CASSLAPAVYEQYF. The CDR3 DNA follows: TGTGCCAGCAGCTTGGCCCCGGCGGTCTACGAGCAGTACTTC.

The chain recombines TRBV2 with TRBJ1-3; D possibly corresponds to TRBD1 (6 bases). V lost 1 base to trimming and J lost 3 bases, with 10 bases between them. The CDR3 extends over 15 amino acids. In germline, CDR1 is SNHLY, CDR2 FYNNEI. CDR3 DNA sequence: TGTGCCAGCAGTGAAGGCCAGGGGAGTGGAAACACCATATATTTT. Translating it yields CASSEGQGSGNTIYF.

The rearrangement uses TRBV9 and TRBJ2-2; tentatively, D is TRBD1 (5 bases). This CDR3 region has 15 residues. The germline V gene encodes CDR1 SGDLS and CDR2 YYNGEE. Deletions cut 0 bases from V and 1 base from J, with 7 bases between. CDR3 loop: CASSVEGVNTGELFF. In nucleotides, the CDR3 is TGTGCCAGCAGCGTAGAAGGGGTGAACACCGGGGAGCTGTTTTTT.

This chain links TRBV28 with TRBJ1-1; the D is unclear. Germline CDR1 is MDHEN and CDR2 is SYDVKM. This CDR3 has 12 amino acids. CDR3 sequence (DNA): TGTGCTCACCTCCGGGTAGGGACTGAAGCTTTCTTT. Protein product: CAHLRVGTEAFF.